One T cell receptor beta chain is described in this entry. Its antigen is currently unknown. V lost 0 bases to trimming and J lost 11 bases, with 13 bases between them. The length of the CDR3 is 13 residues. CDR1 is SGHTA and CDR2 is FQGNSA in the germline V gene. These data belong to a study of STAT5B mutations in CD4+ large granular lymphocyte leukemia. General study points: TRBV06-family usage was enriched in top patient clones (8/27) versus controls (2/35).

The repertoire was sequenced with immunoSEQ multiplex PCR; TCRdb's copy has only in-frame clones and lacks some. The sample lists more than 4,000 clones, 80% to 90% seen once, with roughly 77% in the top ten. The clonotype comes from a man in his forties with CD4+ T-cell large granular lymphocyte leukemia. The chain employs TRBV7-2 and TRBJ1-1; D perhaps matches TRBD1 (5 bases). Sequencing was carried out using PBMCs. The CDR3 DNA is TGTGCCAGCAGCTTAGCGGGGGATTTTCGGGCTTTCTTT. Translating gives CASSLAGDFRAFF.